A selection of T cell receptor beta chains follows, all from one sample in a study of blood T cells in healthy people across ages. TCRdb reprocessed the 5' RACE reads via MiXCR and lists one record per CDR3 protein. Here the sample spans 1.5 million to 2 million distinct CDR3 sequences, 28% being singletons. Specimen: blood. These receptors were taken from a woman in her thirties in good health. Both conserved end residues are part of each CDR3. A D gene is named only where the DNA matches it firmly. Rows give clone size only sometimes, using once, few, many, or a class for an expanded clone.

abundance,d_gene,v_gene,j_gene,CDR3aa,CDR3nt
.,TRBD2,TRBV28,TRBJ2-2,CASTPPRLAGWRAGELFF,TGTGCCAGCACCCCTCCCCGGCTAGCGGGATGGAGGGCCGGGGAGCTGTTTTTT
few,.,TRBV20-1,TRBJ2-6,CSAELQAHSGANVRTF,TGCAGTGCTGAGCTTCAGGCCCACTCTGGGGCCAACGTCCGGACTTTC
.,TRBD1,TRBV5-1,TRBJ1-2,CASSLDGTGDNYGYTF,TGCGCCAGCAGCTTGGATGGGACAGGAGATAACTATGGCTACACCTTC
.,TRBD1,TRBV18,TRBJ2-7,CASSLLGRTGKSHEQYF,TGTGCCAGCTCACTTCTCGGAAGGACAGGGAAAAGCCACGAGCAGTACTTC
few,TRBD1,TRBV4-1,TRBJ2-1,CASSQKTGGANNEQFF,TGCGCCAGCAGCCAAAAGACAGGGGGAGCCAACAATGAGCAGTTCTTC
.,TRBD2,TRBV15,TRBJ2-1,CAASRERASGSLGPYNEQFF,TGTGCCGCCAGCAGAGAAAGGGCCAGCGGGAGTCTGGGCCCCTACAATGAGCAGTTCTTC
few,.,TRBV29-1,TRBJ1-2,CSVDEGGLGYGYTF,TGCAGCGTTGATGAGGGGGGATTGGGCTATGGCTACACCTTC
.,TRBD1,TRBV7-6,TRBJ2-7,CASSWGQGAGNEQYF,TGTGCCAGCAGCTGGGGACAGGGGGCTGGCAACGAGCAGTACTTC
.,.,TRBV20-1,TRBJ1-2,CSASQRRVQGSDGHTF,TGCAGTGCTAGTCAGAGACGAGTTCAGGGGAGTGATGGCCACACCTTC
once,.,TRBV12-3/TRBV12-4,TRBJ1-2,CASSLAPTVNYGYTF,TGTGCCAGCAGTTTAGCGCCGACCGTCAACTATGGCTACACCTTC
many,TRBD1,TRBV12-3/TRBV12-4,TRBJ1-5,CASSPSGGQPQHF,TGTGCCAGCAGTCCCTCAGGGGGGCAGCCCCAGCATTTT
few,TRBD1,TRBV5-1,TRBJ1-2,CASSHLGTGATTNYGYTF,TGCGCCAGCAGTCATCTGGGGACAGGGGCGACAACTAACTATGGCTACACCTTC
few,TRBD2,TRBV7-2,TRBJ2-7,CASSTRTSGRPLEQYF,TGTGCCAGCAGCACTAGGACTAGCGGGAGACCTCTCGAGCAGTACTTC
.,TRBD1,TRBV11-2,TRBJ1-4,CASSPGTDYATNEKLFF,TGTGCCAGCAGCCCCGGGACAGATTATGCAACTAATGAAAAACTGTTTTTT